This T cell receptor (beta chain) is drawn from a study of blood T cell repertoires in COVID-19. Study summary: The samples span acute and convalescent COVID-19 from the United States, Italy and Spain. PBMCs, B-cell-depleted T cells, or T cells provided the cDNA or gDNA that made up the material.

In germline, CDR1 is LGHDT, CDR2 YNNKEL (reference sequence). V lost 1 base and J lost 9; bases outside the gene matches: 7. There are 15 residues in the CDR3. Original processing notes: Counts of nucleated cells, estimated from reference gene primer amplification, were obtained. Some clones are missing from TCRdb's copy, which holds only in-frame ones; the method was immunoSEQ multiplex PCR. From that table come the V and J calls and clone size; the DNA was used to work out D and trimming. The sample records 210,000 or so clones, approximately 80% being singletons. V and J are TRBV3-1 (or the pseudogene TRBV3-2) and TRBJ2-1, with 9 bases that match TRBD2. This receptor was obtained from a human donor in a cohort sampled during active COVID-19. Material: peripheral blood. The CDR3 sequence: CASSQAAGGPGEQFF. The CDR3 DNA reads TGTGCCAGCAGCCAAGCGGCGGGAGGGCCGGGTGAGCAGTTCTTC.